This T cell receptor (beta chain) was captured in a study of CD8+ T cells in alopecia areata. In the study overall: Treated patients swallowed 5 to 10 mg of oral tofacitinib twice daily. Points from the study as a whole: Higher clonality was seen in lesional scalp than in normal scalp, especially in alopecia totalis/universalis.

This CDR3 is built from 14 residues. The germline CDR1 and CDR2 sequences are SGHTA and FQGTGA. With 0 bases removed from V and 13 bases from J, the gap between germline ends came to 16 bases. Of note for this clone: Its antigen is still unknown.

As the sequencing template, cDNA was produced by extracting RNA and reverse transcribing it. Generated by immunoSEQ multiplex PCR, the TCRdb table keeps only in-frame clones and is missing some. In the table there are 150,000 or so clones, more than 40% of which are singletons. Researchers took lesional scalp punch biopsies and peripheral blood from people who were alopecia areata patients. The TCR comes from a human donor with alopecia areata. Sequences were obtained from CD4+ T cells sorted from blood. The chain links TRBV7-3 to TRBJ2-1; D tentatively fits TRBD1 or TRBD2 (5 bases each). CDR3 coding DNA: TGTGCCAGCAGCTTAACCGGGCTGCCGGGACGCCAGTTCTTC. Translated: CASSLTGLPGRQFF.